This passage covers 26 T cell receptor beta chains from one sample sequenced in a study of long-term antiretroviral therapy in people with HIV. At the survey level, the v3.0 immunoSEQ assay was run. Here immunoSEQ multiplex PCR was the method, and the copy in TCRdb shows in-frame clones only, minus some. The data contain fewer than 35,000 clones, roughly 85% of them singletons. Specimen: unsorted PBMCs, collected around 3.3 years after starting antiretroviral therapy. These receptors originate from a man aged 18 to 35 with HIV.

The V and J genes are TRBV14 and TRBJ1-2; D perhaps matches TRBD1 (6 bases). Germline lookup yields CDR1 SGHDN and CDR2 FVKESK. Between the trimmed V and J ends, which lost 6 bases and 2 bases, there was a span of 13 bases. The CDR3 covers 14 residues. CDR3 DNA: TGTGCCAGCAGTGGGGGCTTACCCAACTATGGCTACACCTTC. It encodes CASSGGLPNYGYTF.

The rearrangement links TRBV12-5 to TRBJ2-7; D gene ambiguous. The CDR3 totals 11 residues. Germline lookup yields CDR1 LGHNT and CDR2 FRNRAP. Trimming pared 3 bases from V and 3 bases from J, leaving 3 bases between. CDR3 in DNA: TGTGCTAGTGGTTTCGGCTACGAGCAGTACTTC. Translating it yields CASGFGYEQYF.

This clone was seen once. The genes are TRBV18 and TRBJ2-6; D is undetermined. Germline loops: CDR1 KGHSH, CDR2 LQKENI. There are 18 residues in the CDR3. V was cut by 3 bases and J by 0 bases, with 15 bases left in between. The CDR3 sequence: CASSPLPLSNSGANVLTF. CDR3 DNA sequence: TGTGCCAGCTCACCCCTACCATTAAGTAACTCTGGGGCCAACGTCCTGACTTTC.

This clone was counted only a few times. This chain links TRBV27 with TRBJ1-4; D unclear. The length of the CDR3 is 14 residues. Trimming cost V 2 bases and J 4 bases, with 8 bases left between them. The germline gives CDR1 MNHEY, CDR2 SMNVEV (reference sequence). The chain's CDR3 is CASSLHGLNEKLFF. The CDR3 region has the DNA TGTGCCAGCAGTTTACACGGACTTAATGAAAAACTGTTTTTT.

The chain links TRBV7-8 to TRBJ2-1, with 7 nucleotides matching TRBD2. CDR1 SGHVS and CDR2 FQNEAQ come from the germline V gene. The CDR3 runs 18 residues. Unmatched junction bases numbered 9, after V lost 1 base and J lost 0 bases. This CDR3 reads CASSLGGGGRSSYNEQFF. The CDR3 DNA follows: TGTGCCAGCAGCTTAGGGGGCGGCGGGAGAAGCTCCTACAATGAGCAGTTCTTC.

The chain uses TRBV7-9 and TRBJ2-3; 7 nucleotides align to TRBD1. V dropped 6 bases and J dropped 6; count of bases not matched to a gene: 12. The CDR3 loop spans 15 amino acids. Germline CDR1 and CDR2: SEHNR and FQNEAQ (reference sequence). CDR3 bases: TGTGCCAGCAGGCCCCAGAGGGGGCTGGCGGATACGCAGTATTTT. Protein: CASRPQRGLADTQYF.

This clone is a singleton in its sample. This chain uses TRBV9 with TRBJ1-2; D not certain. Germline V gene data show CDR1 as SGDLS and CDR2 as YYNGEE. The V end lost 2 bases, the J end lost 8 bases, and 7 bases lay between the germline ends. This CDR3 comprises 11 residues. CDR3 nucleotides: TGTGCCAGCAGCGTGGGGAACGGCTACACCTTC. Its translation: CASSVGNGYTF.

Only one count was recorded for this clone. As DNA, the CDR3 is TGTGCCAGCAGTCAATCCCCGGGACAGTACGAGCAGTACTTC. Protein: CASSQSPGQYEQYF. The chain carries TRBV2 and TRBJ2-7; 7 bases fit TRBD1. V lost 5 bases and J lost 4; bases outside the gene matches: 8. Germline loops: CDR1 SNHLY, CDR2 FYNNEI. CDR3 length: 14 residues. The full variable domain, its missing parts supplied by reference TRBV2 and TRBJ2-7, is EPEVTQTPSHQVTQMGQEVILRCVPISNHLYFYWYRQILGQKVEFLVSFYNNEISEKSEIFDDQFSVERPDGSNFTLKIRSTKLEDSAMYFCASSQSPGQYEQYFGPGTRLTVT.

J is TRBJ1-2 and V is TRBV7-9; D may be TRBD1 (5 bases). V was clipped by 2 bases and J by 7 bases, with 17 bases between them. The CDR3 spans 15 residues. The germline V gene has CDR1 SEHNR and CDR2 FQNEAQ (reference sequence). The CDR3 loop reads CASSLWSVGAAGYTF. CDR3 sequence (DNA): TGTGCCAGCAGCTTATGGTCGGTAGGGGCGGCTGGCTACACCTTC.

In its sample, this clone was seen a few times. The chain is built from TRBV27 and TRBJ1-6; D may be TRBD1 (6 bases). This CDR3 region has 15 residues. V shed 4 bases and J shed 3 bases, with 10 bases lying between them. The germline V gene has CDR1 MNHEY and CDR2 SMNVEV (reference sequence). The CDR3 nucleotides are TGTGCCAGCAGTTGGGGGCCGATCTATAATTCACCCCTCCACTTT. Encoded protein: CASSWGPIYNSPLHF.

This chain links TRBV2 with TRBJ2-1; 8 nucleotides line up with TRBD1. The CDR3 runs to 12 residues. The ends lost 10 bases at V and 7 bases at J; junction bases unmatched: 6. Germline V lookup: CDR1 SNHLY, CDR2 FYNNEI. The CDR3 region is CAILRQGNEQFF. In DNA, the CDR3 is TGTGCCATCCTTAGACAGGGGAATGAGCAGTTCTTC.

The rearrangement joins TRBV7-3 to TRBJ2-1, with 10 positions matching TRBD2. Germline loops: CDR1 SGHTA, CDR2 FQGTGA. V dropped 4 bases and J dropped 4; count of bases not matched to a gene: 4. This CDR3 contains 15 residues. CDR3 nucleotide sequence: TGTGCCAGCAGCTCTAGCGGGAGCGCATACAATGAGCAGTTCTTC. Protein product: CASSSSGSAYNEQFF.

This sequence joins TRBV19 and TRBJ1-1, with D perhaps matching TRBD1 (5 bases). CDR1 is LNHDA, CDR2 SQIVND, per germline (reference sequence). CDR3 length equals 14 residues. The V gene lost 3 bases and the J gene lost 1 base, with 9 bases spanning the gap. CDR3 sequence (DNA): TGTGCCAGTAGTATGCCCGGGGGGAACACTGAAGCTTTCTTT. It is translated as CASSMPGGNTEAFF.

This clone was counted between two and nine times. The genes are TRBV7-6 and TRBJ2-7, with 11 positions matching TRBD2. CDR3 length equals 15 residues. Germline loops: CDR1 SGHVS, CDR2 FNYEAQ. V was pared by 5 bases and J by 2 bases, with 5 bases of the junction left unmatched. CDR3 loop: CASSRGTSGPYEQYF. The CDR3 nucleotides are TGTGCCAGCAGCCGCGGGACTAGCGGACCCTACGAGCAGTACTTC. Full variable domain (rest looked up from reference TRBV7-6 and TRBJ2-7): GAGVSQSPRYKVTKRGQDVALRCDPISGHVSLYWYRQALGQGPEFLTYFNYEAQQDKSGLPNDRFSAERPEGSISTLTIQRTEQRDSAMYRCASSRGTSGPYEQYFGPGTRLTVT.

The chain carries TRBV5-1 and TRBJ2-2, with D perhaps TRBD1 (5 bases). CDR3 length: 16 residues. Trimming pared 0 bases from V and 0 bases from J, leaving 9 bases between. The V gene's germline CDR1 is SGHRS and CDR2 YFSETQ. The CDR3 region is CASSLVGPTNTGELFF. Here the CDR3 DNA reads TGCGCCAGCAGCTTGGTGGGGCCTACGAACACCGGGGAGCTGTTTTTT.

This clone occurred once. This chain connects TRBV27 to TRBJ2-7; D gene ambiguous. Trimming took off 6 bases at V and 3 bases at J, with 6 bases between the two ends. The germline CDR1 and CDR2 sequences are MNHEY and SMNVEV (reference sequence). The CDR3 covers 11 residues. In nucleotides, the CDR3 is TGTGCCAGCAGCCCCAACTACGAGCAGTACTTC. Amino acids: CASSPNYEQYF.

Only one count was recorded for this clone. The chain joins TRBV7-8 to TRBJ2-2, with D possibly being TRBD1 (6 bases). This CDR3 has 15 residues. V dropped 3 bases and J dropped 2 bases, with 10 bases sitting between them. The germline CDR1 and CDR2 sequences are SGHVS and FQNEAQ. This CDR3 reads CASSLLQGNTGELFF. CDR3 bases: TGTGCCAGCAGCTTGTTACAGGGTAACACCGGGGAGCTGTTTTTT.

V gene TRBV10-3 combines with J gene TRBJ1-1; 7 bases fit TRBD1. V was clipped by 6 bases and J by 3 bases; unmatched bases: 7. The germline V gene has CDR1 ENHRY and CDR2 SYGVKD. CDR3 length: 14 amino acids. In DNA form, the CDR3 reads TGTGCCATCAGCCGGGACAGAGTGTACACTGAAGCTTTCTTT. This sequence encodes CAISRDRVYTEAFF.

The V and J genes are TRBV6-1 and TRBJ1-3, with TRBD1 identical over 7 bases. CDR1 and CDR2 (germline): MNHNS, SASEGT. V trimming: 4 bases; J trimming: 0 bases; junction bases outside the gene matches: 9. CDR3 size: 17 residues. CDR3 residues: CASSVSDRSYSGNTIYF. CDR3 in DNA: TGTGCCAGCAGTGTATCGGACAGGAGCTACTCTGGAAACACCATATATTTT.

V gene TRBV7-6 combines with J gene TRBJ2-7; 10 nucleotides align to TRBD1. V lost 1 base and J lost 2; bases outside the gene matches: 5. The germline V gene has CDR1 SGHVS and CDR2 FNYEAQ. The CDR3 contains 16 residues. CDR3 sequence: CASSLGTGGKAYEQYF. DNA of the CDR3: TGTGCCAGCAGCTTAGGGACAGGGGGAAAAGCCTACGAGCAGTACTTC.

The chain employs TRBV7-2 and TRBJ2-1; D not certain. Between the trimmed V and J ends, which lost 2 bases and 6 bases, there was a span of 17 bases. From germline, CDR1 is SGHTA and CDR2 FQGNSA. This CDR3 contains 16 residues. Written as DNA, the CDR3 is TGTGCCAGCAGCTTAAGGGTCCTACCTTCCGCCAATGAGCAGTTCTTC. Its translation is CASSLRVLPSANEQFF.

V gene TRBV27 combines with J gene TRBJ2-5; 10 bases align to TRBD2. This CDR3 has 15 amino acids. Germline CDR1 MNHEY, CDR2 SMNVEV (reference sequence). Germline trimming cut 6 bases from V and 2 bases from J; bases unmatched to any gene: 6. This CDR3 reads CASSPAGGRQETQYF. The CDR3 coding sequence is TGTGCCAGCAGCCCAGCGGGGGGGCGTCAAGAGACCCAGTACTTC.

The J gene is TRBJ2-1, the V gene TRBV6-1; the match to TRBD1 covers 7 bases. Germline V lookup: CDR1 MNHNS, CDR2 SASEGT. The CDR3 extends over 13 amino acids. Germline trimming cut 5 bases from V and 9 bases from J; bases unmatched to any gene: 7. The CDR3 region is CASSKDRVGEQFF. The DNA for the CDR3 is TGTGCCAGCAGTAAAGACAGGGTCGGTGAGCAGTTCTTC.

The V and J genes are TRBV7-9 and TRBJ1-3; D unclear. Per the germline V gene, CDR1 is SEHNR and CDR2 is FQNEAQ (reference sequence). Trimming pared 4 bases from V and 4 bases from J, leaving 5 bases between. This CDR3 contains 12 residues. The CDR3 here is CASSSPGNTIYF. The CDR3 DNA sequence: TGTGCCAGCAGCTCCCCGGGAAACACCATATATTTT.

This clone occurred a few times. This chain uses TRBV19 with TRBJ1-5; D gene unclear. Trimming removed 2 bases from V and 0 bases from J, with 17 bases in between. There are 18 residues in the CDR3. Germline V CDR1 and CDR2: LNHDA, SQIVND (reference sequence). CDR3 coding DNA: TGTGCCAGTAGTATAAAGGGAATCATCAACTATAGCAATCAGCCCCAGCATTTT. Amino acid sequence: CASSIKGIINYSNQPQHF.

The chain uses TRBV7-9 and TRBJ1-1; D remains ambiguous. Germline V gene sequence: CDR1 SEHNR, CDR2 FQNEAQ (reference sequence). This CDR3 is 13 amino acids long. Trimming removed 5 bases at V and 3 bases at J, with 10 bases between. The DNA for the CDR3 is TGTGCCAGCAGCCATGGATCGGACACTGAAGCTTTCTTT. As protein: CASSHGSDTEAFF.